The rows below give T cell receptor beta chains drawn from one sample of a study of T cells in Graves' hyperthyroidism and ophthalmopathy. Via MiXCR, TCRdb re-called the multiplex PCR reads, giving one row per CDR3 protein. The sample includes 400,000 to 450,000 distinct CDR3 sequences, approximately 14% of them seen just once. Sequences were obtained from blood. The receptors here all came from a man aged 18 to 35 with Graves' ophthalmopathy. Both conserved end residues are part of each CDR3. D genes are given only for firm matches. The listing skips clone size in some rows; elsewhere it reads once, few, many or a size class.

V,J,size,D,DNA,CDR3
TRBV6-1,TRBJ2-2,-,-,TGTGCCAGCCAAAGAACGGGGCTAACGAACACCGGGGAGCTGTTTTTT,CASQRTGLTNTGELFF
TRBV5-1,TRBJ2-1,many,TRBD1,TGCGCCAGCAGCGATGGACAGGGTTGGTACAATGAGCAGTTCTTC,CASSDGQGWYNEQFF
TRBV11-3,TRBJ2-2,-,TRBD2,TGTGCCAGCAGCTCGGGGGGGCGAACCGGGGAGCTGTTTTTT,CASSSGGRTGELFF
TRBV7-8,TRBJ2-1,-,-,TGTGCCAGCAGCTTAGGGGGGCGGGGCTCCTACAATGAGCAGTTCTTC,CASSLGGRGSYNEQFF
TRBV29-1,TRBJ1-2,few,-,TGCAGCGTTGGTGCGCCGAGTATTGGCTACACCTTC,CSVGAPSIGYTF
TRBV12-3/TRBV12-4,TRBJ1-3,many,-,TGTGCCAGCAGTCCCCTCGGGCGGGGCGGTGGAAACACCATATATTTT,CASSPLGRGGGNTIYF
TRBV10-3,TRBJ2-5,many,-,TGTGCCATCAGCTCGACCCGACGGGAGACCCAGTACTTC,CAISSTRRETQYF
TRBV3-1,TRBJ2-3,many,-,TGTGCCAGCAGCCACTACAGCCCGTTTAGCACAGATACGCAGTATTTT,CASSHYSPFSTDTQYF
TRBV6-2/TRBV6-3,TRBJ1-4,-,-,TGTGCCAGCAGTGACAGTTACCCGAGCAATGAAAAACTGTTTTTT,CASSDSYPSNEKLFF
TRBV9,TRBJ2-1,few,TRBD1,TGTGCCAGCAGCCCGGGACAGGACGGGGATGAGCAGTTCTTC,CASSPGQDGDEQFF
TRBV6-2/TRBV6-3,TRBJ2-7,many,-,TGTGCCAGCACCCAGGCGGTATTGGGACCAGAGGATTACGAGCAGTACTTC,CASTQAVLGPEDYEQYF
TRBV5-1,TRBJ1-1,-,-,TGCGCCAGCAGCTTGTGGGGGACAACTGAAGCTTTCTTT,CASSLWGTTEAFF
TRBV15,TRBJ2-7,many,TRBD1,TGTGCCACCAGGTCGGCAGGGGGCAGATACGAGCAGTACTTC,CATRSAGGRYEQYF
TRBV7-9,TRBJ2-7,few,TRBD1,TGTGCCAGCAGCTCCTGGGACAGGGGGGATTACGAGCAGTACTTC,CASSSWDRGDYEQYF
TRBV2,TRBJ2-1,many,-,TGTGCCAGCAGTGACGACGCAGCGGACGATGAGCAGTTCTTC,CASSDDAADDEQFF
TRBV6-1,TRBJ1-1,many,-,TGTGCCAGCAGTGAAGAGTCCTACAGGGCATGGGCTGAAGCTTTCTTT,CASSEESYRAWAEAFF
TRBV6-2/TRBV6-3,TRBJ2-2,-,-,TGTGCCAGCAGTTCCCTTGGCGGGACCACCGGGGAGCTGTTTTTT,CASSSLGGTTGELFF
TRBV30,TRBJ2-7,many,TRBD1,TGTGCCTGGAGCGACAGGGTTCCCTACGAGCAGTACTTC,CAWSDRVPYEQYF
TRBV28,TRBJ2-7,many,-,TGTGCCAGCAGGACACTAGGGCCAGTCTACGAGCAGTACTTC,CASRTLGPVYEQYF
TRBV30,TRBJ1-1,many,TRBD1,TGTGCCTGCAGGGGGGGTGGCACTGAAGCTTTCTTT,CACRGGGTEAFF
TRBV28,TRBJ2-7,-,TRBD2,TGTGCCAGCAGTTTGGGCCAGGGCGTAGCGGGAGTGGGGGAGCAGTACTTC,CASSLGQGVAGVGEQYF
TRBV30,TRBJ2-2,-,-,TGTGCCTGGAACTTCTACAGGCCGAACACCGGGGAGCTGTTTTTT,CAWNFYRPNTGELFF
TRBV6-1,TRBJ1-5,few,-,TGTGCCTCAGCGGCTTTCAAAAATCAGCCCCAGCATTTT,CASAAFKNQPQHF
TRBV12-3/TRBV12-4,TRBJ2-5,many,-,TGTGCCAGCAGTCTTTCGGCGTACCAAGAGACCCAGTACTTC,CASSLSAYQETQYF
TRBV27,TRBJ2-7,many,TRBD1,TGTGCCAGCAGAGGGACAGGGTCCAACTACGAGCAGTACTTC,CASRGTGSNYEQYF
TRBV7-9,TRBJ2-1,many,TRBD2,TGTGCCAGCAGCCTAACTAGCGGGCCTTACAATGAGCAGTTCTTC,CASSLTSGPYNEQFF
TRBV13,TRBJ2-1,many,TRBD2,TGTGCCAGCAGCGCCCTAGCGGGAGGCCAGGATGAGCAGTTCTTC,CASSALAGGQDEQFF
TRBV7-9,TRBJ1-1,many,-,TGTGCCAGCAGCTCCCCATTCACTGAAGCTTTCTTT,CASSSPFTEAFF
TRBV19,TRBJ2-2,few,TRBD1,TGTGCCAGTAGTAAGGACAGGGGGAACACCGGGGAGCTGTTTTTT,CASSKDRGNTGELFF
TRBV7-9,TRBJ1-2,once,-,TGTGCCAGCACCCCAGGGAAGGGTGGCTACACCTTC,CASTPGKGGYTF
TRBV12-5,TRBJ2-5,many,TRBD1,TGTGCTAGTGGTTTGTACCCCCGGGACAGCCAAGAGACCCAGTACTTC,CASGLYPRDSQETQYF
TRBV13,TRBJ1-6,few,-,TGTGCCAGCAGCTTACAGGGTACCGACGCCCATTCACCCCTCCACTTT,CASSLQGTDAHSPLHF
TRBV10-2,TRBJ1-6,few,TRBD1,TGCGCCAGCAGTGTCCCTCCGGGACAGGGAAATTCACCCCTCCACTTT,CASSVPPGQGNSPLHF
TRBV7-9,TRBJ2-5,many,-,TGTGCCAGCAGCCCCCCACTACAAGAGACCCAGTACTTC,CASSPPLQETQYF
TRBV18,TRBJ2-3,many,-,TGTGCCAGCTCCTGGTCCAGTGGCACAGATACGCAGTATTTT,CASSWSSGTDTQYF
TRBV5-1,TRBJ2-3,-,-,TGCGCCAGCAGCCCCTACCCGGGACCCGGCACAGATACGCAGTATTTT,CASSPYPGPGTDTQYF
TRBV4-1,TRBJ2-1,many,-,TGCGCCAGCAGCCAAGATCCACAGGGAAGCTACAATGAGCAGTTCTTC,CASSQDPQGSYNEQFF
TRBV11-2,TRBJ2-3,many,TRBD1,TGTGCCAGCAGCGTTAGGAGGACAGGGGTAACAGCAGATACGCAGTATTTT,CASSVRRTGVTADTQYF
TRBV6-5,TRBJ1-6,-,-,TGTGCCAGCAGTTACTCCTCCCAGGGCCTCGGTTCACCCCTCCACTTT,CASSYSSQGLGSPLHF
TRBV20-1,TRBJ1-6,-,TRBD1,TGCAGTGCTAGAGATCGGACAGGGCTCTCCTATAATTCACCCCTCCACTTT,CSARDRTGLSYNSPLHF
TRBV4-2,TRBJ2-7,-,-,TGTGCCAGCAGCCAAGAACTTTCAGCTTCCGAGCAGTACTTC,CASSQELSASEQYF
TRBV29-1,TRBJ2-7,many,-,TGCAGCGTTGAATATGCAGGGTCCTACGAGCAGTACTTC,CSVEYAGSYEQYF
TRBV5-1,TRBJ2-7,many,-,TGCGCCAGCAGCTTGGATCGGGAGCAGTACTTC,CASSLDREQYF
TRBV19,TRBJ2-7,-,-,TGTGCCAGTATGAGGGGACAAGGTTACGAGCAGTACTTC,CASMRGQGYEQYF
TRBV18,TRBJ2-3,many,-,TGTGCCAGCTCACCACCGTCAGGGACCGGACACACAGATACGCAGTATTTT,CASSPPSGTGHTDTQYF
TRBV6-1,TRBJ2-7,few,TRBD1,TGTGCCAGCAATCCATCAGGGGGTTCATCCTACGAGCAGTACTTC,CASNPSGGSSYEQYF
TRBV24-1,TRBJ2-3,-,TRBD1,TGTGCCACCAGTGATGGGGGCAACAGGGGTTTAACAGATACGCAGTATTTT,CATSDGGNRGLTDTQYF
TRBV11-2,TRBJ1-1,many,-,TGTGCCAGCAGCTTTCTTAGCGGGGGGCACGGAGGTGAATCTTTCTTT,CASSFLSGGHGGESFF
TRBV20-1,TRBJ2-2,many,-,TGCAGTGCTAGTGCAGCGGACAACACCGGGGAGCTGTTTTTT,CSASAADNTGELFF
TRBV18,TRBJ2-2,once,TRBD1,TGTGCCAGCTCACCACCGTGGACAGGGGCCTCGAACACCGGGGAGCTGTTTTTT,CASSPPWTGASNTGELFF
TRBV13,TRBJ2-2,-,TRBD2,TGTGCCAGCAGCTGGCCGGGACTAGCCCCCGGGGAGCTGTTTTTT,CASSWPGLAPGELFF
TRBV30,TRBJ1-1,many,-,TGTGCCTGGACTACAGGGAGGACTGAAGCTTTCTTT,CAWTTGRTEAFF
TRBV20-1,TRBJ2-1,many,-,TGCAGTGCTCCAGCGGGCTACAATGAGCAGTTCTTC,CSAPAGYNEQFF